The 9 T cell receptor beta chains below all came from one sample that was sequenced in a study of post-analysis software for immune sequencing data. Regarding the study as a whole: Controls had lower frequencies than patients of roughly five TRBV segments, which included TRBV5-6, TRBV5-1 and TRBV20-1.

Every TCR beta cDNA library bore unique molecular identifiers. TCRdb reprocessed the PCR reads with MiXCR, giving one entry per CDR3 protein. The sample has approximately 690,000 distinct CDR3 sequences, 55% to 60% seen once. Their antigen targets remain unknown. The sequenced sample was blood. The receptors were sampled from a girl aged 2 to 9 with multiple sclerosis.

In its sample, this clonotype was seen a few times. CDR3 loop: CASSLTGKEQFF. CDR3 sequence (DNA): TGTGCCAGCAGTTTGACCGGGAAGGAGCAGTTCTTC. The chain has TRBV6-6 and TRBJ2-1; a possible D gene is TRBD2 (5 bases). This CDR3 comprises 12 residues. Germline CDR1 reads MNHNY; CDR2 reads SVGAGI (reference sequence). V was shortened by 4 bases and J by 10 bases, with 11 bases between the two germline ends.

The J gene is TRBJ2-2, the V gene TRBV5-4; D remains unclear. CDR1 and CDR2 (germline): SGHNT, YYREEE (reference sequence). This CDR3 contains 13 residues. V was clipped by 4 bases and J by 5 bases, with 9 bases between them. CDR3 sequence: CASSTRLTGELFF. CDR3 in DNA: TGTGCCAGCAGCACAAGGCTGACCGGGGAGCTGTTTTTT.

The chain joins TRBV12-3 or TRBV12-4 to TRBJ2-2; D is possibly TRBD2 (5 bases). This CDR3 is built from 15 residues. Trimming stripped 6 bases from V and 5 bases from J, with 16 bases between. The CDR3, as DNA: TGTGCCAGCAGCCCATGGAGTGGAGGAACCGGGGAGCTGTTTTTT. Amino acid sequence: CASSPWSGGTGELFF.

The chain couples TRBV7-6 to TRBJ2-7; the D is unclear. Germline V gene sequence: CDR1 SGHVS, CDR2 FNYEAQ. The CDR3 is 11 residues long. Trimming removed 5 bases at V and 10 bases at J, with 12 bases between. This CDR3 reads CASSPGDAQYF. For the CDR3, the DNA is TGTGCCAGCAGCCCTGGGGATGCCCAGTACTTC.

This chain joins TRBV12-3 or TRBV12-4 and TRBJ1-4; D not resolved. The CDR3 length is 11 residues. V was shortened by 3 bases and J by 10 bases, with 6 bases between the two germline ends. CDR3 residues: CASSFIGKLFF. The CDR3, as DNA: TGTGCCAGCAGTTTTATCGGAAAACTGTTTTTT.

The J gene is TRBJ2-3, the V gene TRBV10-3; D gene ambiguous. V lost 10 bases and J 3 bases, leaving 14 bases between the germline ends. The germline CDR1 and CDR2 sequences are ENHRY and SYGVKD. The CDR3 sequence is 13 residues long. In DNA, the CDR3 is TGTGCCACGGATTCTGAGGAGACAGATACGCAGTATTTT. Translation gives CATDSEETDTQYF.

The chain uses TRBV12-5 and TRBJ2-1; TRBD1 agrees at 11 bases. The ends lost 3 bases at V and 5 bases at J; junction bases unmatched: 3. Germline V gene data show CDR1 as LGHNT and CDR2 as FRNRAP. The CDR3 spans 15 residues. CDR3 sequence reads: CASGFPGQGDNEQFF. As DNA, the CDR3 is TGTGCTAGTGGTTTCCCGGGACAGGGGGACAATGAGCAGTTCTTC.

V usage is TRBV4-1 and J usage is TRBJ2-7, with TRBD1 matching over 12 bases. This CDR3 spans 18 amino acids. V shed 0 bases and J 2 bases; nucleotides not matched to a gene: 8. CDR1 MGHRA and CDR2 YSYEKL come from the germline V gene. The CDR3 spells CASSQDGTGGGPAYEQYF. The CDR3 coding sequence is TGCGCCAGCAGCCAAGACGGGACAGGGGGCGGTCCGGCCTACGAGCAGTACTTC.

The V gene is TRBV25-1, the J gene TRBJ1-2; D gene ambiguous. Between the trimmed V and J ends, which lost 3 bases and 4 bases, there was a span of 12 bases. CDR1 is MGHDK, CDR2 SYGVNS, per germline. CDR3 length: 14 amino acids. The CDR3 here is CASSERSGPYGYTF. CDR3 bases: TGTGCCAGCAGTGAGAGAAGCGGCCCCTATGGCTACACCTTC.